This TCR beta chain was sequenced for a study of blood T cells in healthy people across ages. General study results and limits: The study lacked donor CMV status, which possibly confounded expanded clonotype changes.

This clonotype was seen only a few times. Antigen: not known. Next came a second PCR, run for about 7 to 12 cycles, which used a sample-barcoded 5' primer along with a J-beta primer mix. The study obtained at least 2.5 million CDR3-containing paired-end reads from every sample. TCRdb reprocessed the 5' RACE reads via MiXCR and lists one record per CDR3 protein. The sample consists of about 1.7 million distinct CDR3 sequences, over 25% of them appearing once. Material for sequencing was blood. This TCR came from a woman younger than 45 in good health.

The CDR3 DNA follows: TGCAGTGCTATACCGGGACAATCCTATGGCTACACCTTC. Amino acid sequence: CSAIPGQSYGYTF. The rearrangement joins TRBV20-1 to TRBJ1-2, with a tentative D call TRBD1 (6 bases). CDR3 length: 13 amino acids. Germline CDR1 reads DFQATT; CDR2 reads SNEGSKA (reference sequence). The germline V and J ends were trimmed by 4 bases and 4 bases, with 13 bases remaining between them.